This TCR beta chain was observed in a study of PD-L1 blockade in urothelial cancer. Turning to the study itself: Blood analysis occurred 3 weeks (second dose) and 6 weeks after treatment start.

Time point described: peripheral blood 6 weeks after treatment start. CDR1 and CDR2 (germline): SGHRS, YFSETQ. V lost 0 bases and J lost 1, with 14 bases in between. This CDR3 comprises 17 residues. Points on this clone: Its antigen is undetermined.

Study-level results: Expansion of tumor-associated blood clones at 3 weeks was greater in durable-benefit patients. Below-median pretreatment blood TCR clonality predicted better survival.

Generated by immunoSEQ multiplex PCR, the TCRdb table keeps only in-frame clones and is missing some. The repertoire holds about 76,000 clones, with approximately 90% as singletons. The sequence came from a woman of 80 years or more with urothelial cancer. The J gene is TRBJ2-1, the V gene TRBV5-1; a possible D gene is TRBD2 (6 bases). The input for sequencing was PBMCs, taken around atezolizumab (anti-PD-L1) treatment. The CDR3 loop is CASSLDRGFGSYNEQFF. CDR3 DNA: TGCGCCAGCAGCTTGGACCGGGGGTTCGGGTCCTACAATGAGCAGTTCTTC.